This T cell receptor (beta chain) was captured by sequencing in a study of sequential checkpoint blockade in melanoma. Study-wide background: Patients were randomized 1:1 to nivolumab-then-ipilimumab or ipilimumab-then-nivolumab first-line. Maintenance nivolumab came after either treatment sequence.

Documented treatment: randomized to nivolumab then ipilimumab (arm A) or the reverse (arm B). Patients had received no earlier DNA-damaging chemotherapy. Live CD3+CD8+ CD19− CD56− cells were sorted from PBMCs. Sequenced by immunoSEQ multiplex PCR; TCRdb stores in-frame clones only, minus some. In the table there are 5,700 or so clones, roughly 50% of which are singletons. With 7 bases removed from V and 2 bases from J, the gap between germline ends came to 12 bases. Germline V gene sequence: CDR1 SEHNR, CDR2 FQNEAQ (reference sequence). This CDR3 contains 14 residues. This material consisted of CD8+ T cells sorted from blood (inferred from file names), taken from a patient given nivolumab and ipilimumab in sequence. This receptor was obtained from a human donor with melanoma. V and J are TRBV7-9 and TRBJ1-5; D remains ambiguous. Here the CDR3 reads CASNFAIGNQPQHF. The CDR3 nucleotides read TGTGCCAGCAACTTCGCGATCGGCAATCAGCCCCAGCATTTT. Full variable domain (missing parts from reference TRBV7-9 and TRBJ1-5): DTGVSQNPRHKITKRGQNVTFRCDPISEHNRLYWYRQTLGQGPEFLTYFQNEAQLEKSRLLSDRFSAERPKGSFSTLEIQRTEQGDSAMYLCASNFAIGNQPQHFGDGTRLSIL.